One sample yielded the 9 T cell receptor beta chains listed below, sequenced in a study of CD8+ T cells in alopecia areata. Following RNA extraction, reverse transcription yielded cDNA that acted as the sequencing template. Generated by immunoSEQ multiplex PCR, the TCRdb table keeps only in-frame clones and is missing some. The sample shows over 100,000 clones, no singletons; the ten largest hold about 19%. The sample comprised lesional skin. The origin of the receptors is a C3H/HeJ mouse with alopecia areata. The strain bears MHC haplotype H2-k.

This clone appeared a few times. Mouse gene names and germline throughout. The read gets to within 4 residues of the CDR3 end, and the germline J gene fills in the rest. The chain employs TRBV13-2 and TRBJ2-1; D may be TRBD1 (6 bases). V gave up 5 bases and J gave up 4 bases, with 7 bases separating them. CDR3 length equals 12 residues. Germline-derived CDR1 and CDR2 are NNHNN and SYGAGS (reference sequence). CDR3 protein: CASGQGYAEQFF. CDR3 DNA, as far as it was read: TGTGCCAGCGGGCAGGGGTATGCT.

This clone has more than one count but fewer than ten. The genes and germline here are from mouse. Read data end 4 residues before the CDR3 end; the end is taken from the germline J gene. The chain couples TRBV19 to TRBJ1-1; D is possibly TRBD1 (5 bases). Trimming removed 6 bases at V and 0 bases at J, with 12 bases between. In germline, CDR1 is FNHDT, CDR2 SITEND (reference sequence). The CDR3 extends over 14 amino acids. This CDR3 is CASTDRHANTEVFF. The CDR3 DNA, read in part, is TGTGCCAGCACCGACAGACATGCAAACACA.

Note on this clone: Gene names and germline match the mouse. The read terminates 4 residues before the CDR3 end, so the remaining end is supplied by the germline J gene. The chain employs TRBV13-3 and TRBJ2-1, with 10 bases identical to TRBD1. The V segment lost 2 bases and the J segment 4 bases; nucleotides outside the gene matches: 3. The CDR3 totals 15 residues. The germline V gene encodes CDR1 NNHDY and CDR2 SYVADS. CDR3 residues: CASSDWDRGYAEQFF. The DNA read from the CDR3 is TGTGCCAGCAGTGACTGGGACAGGGGATATGCT.

Many counts were recorded for this clone. The germline and genes are mouse ones. CDR3 DNA, as far as it was read: TGTGCCAGCGGACAGGGGGCCATTTCCAACGAA. This gives the protein CASGQGAISNE. The CDR3 reads in full as CASGQGAISNERLFF. The chain links TRBV13-3 to TRBJ1-4; 11 bases are a match to TRBD1. The read ends 4 residues shy of where the CDR3 ends; the end is completed using the germline J gene. The junction had 2 bases not matched to a gene; V was cut back by 7 bases and J by 0 bases. The CDR3 runs 15 residues. Germline V CDR1 and CDR2: NNHDY, SYVADS.

Note on this clone: Genes and germline come from the mouse. The CDR3 loop reads CASSAYNTNSDYTF. Partial CDR3 DNA: TGTGCCAGCAGTGCCTACAATACAAACTCC. V and J are TRBV13-3 and TRBJ1-2; D uncertain. The read stops 4 residues short of the end of the CDR3; the missing end is completed from the germline J gene. From germline, CDR1 is NNHDY and CDR2 SYVADS. V gave up 3 bases and J gave up 0 bases, with 9 bases separating them. CDR3 length equals 14 residues.

This clone showed up many times. TCRdb gives a protein that differs at residue 13 from what the DNA encodes, so the protein here is translated from the DNA. These gene names are mouse names. Coverage ceases 3 residues before the CDR3 finishes, and the germline J gene fills in the end. This chain joins TRBV13-2 and TRBJ1-6; 9 positions match TRBD1. TRBJ1-6 is flagged as an ORF with uncertain function. The J segment lost 4 bases and the V segment lost 0 bases, leaving 2 bases of the junction unmatched. Germline CDR1 NNHNN, CDR2 SYGAGS (reference sequence). The CDR3 totals 16 residues. The sequenced CDR3 bases are TGTGCCAGCGGTGATGCTGGGACAGGGTATAATTCGCCC. Amino acids: CASGDAGTGYNSP. The entire CDR3 is CASGDAGTGYNSPLYF.

A note on this clone: Gene and germline names: mouse. The read falls 4 residues short of the CDR3 end, and the missing part is taken from the germline J gene. V and J are TRBV14 and TRBJ2-2; D perhaps matches TRBD1 (6 bases). There are 15 residues in the CDR3. Germline CDR1 is SGHDT and CDR2 is FRDEAV. Trimming shortened V by 2 bases and J by 0 bases, and 8 bases separated the two germline ends. The CDR3 loop is CASSLGTTNTGQLYF. Partial CDR3 DNA: TGTGCCAGCAGTTTAGGGACAACAAACACCGGG.

This clone appeared a few times. The listed genes are named as in mouse. The CDR3 spells CASSDAGRSYEQYF. CDR3 bases read: TGTGCCAGCAGTGATGCAGGCAGGTCGTAT. The rearrangement uses TRBV13-3 and TRBJ2-7; D unclear. The read finishes 4 residues shy of the CDR3 end, and the germline J gene is used to complete it. The CDR3 spans 14 residues. In germline, CDR1 is NNHDY, CDR2 SYVADS.

This clone was counted between two and nine times. Here the gene names and germline are mouse. The observed sequence ends 4 residues before the CDR3 terminus, with the missing tail filled in from the germline J gene. The chain uses TRBV19 and TRBJ2-7; 8 nucleotides match TRBD2. Unmatched junction bases numbered 6, after V lost 5 bases and J lost 2 bases. Germline-derived CDR1 and CDR2 are FNHDT and SITEND (reference sequence). The CDR3 consists of 14 residues. The covered CDR3 bases are TGTGCCAGCAGCCCAGACTGGGGCCCCTAT. Its protein product is CASSPDWGPY. The entire CDR3 protein reads CASSPDWGPYEQYF.